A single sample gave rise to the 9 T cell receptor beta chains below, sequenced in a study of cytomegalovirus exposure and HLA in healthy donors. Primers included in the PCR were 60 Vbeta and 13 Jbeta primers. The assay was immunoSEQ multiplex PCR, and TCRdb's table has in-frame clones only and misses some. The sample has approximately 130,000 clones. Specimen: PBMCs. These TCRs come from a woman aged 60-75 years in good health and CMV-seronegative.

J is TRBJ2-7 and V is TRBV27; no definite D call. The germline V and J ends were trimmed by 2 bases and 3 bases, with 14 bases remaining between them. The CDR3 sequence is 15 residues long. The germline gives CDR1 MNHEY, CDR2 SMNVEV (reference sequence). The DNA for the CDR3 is TGTGCCAGCAGTTTAACGTGGAGCAAGAGCTACGAGCAGTACTTC. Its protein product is CASSLTWSKSYEQYF.

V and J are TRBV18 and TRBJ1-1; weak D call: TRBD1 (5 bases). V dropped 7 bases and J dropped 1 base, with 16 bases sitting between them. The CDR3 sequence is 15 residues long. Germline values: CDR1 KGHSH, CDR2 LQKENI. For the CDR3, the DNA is TGTGCCAGCTGCTCCGAGAACAGGAGGAACACTGAAGCTTTCTTT. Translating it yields CASCSENRRNTEAFF.

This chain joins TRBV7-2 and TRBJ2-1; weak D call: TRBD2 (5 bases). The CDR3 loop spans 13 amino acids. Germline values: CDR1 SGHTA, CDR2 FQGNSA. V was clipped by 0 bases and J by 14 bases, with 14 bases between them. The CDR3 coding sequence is TGTGCCAGCAGCTTAGCGCCCTATGGGGAGAAGTTCTTC. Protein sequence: CASSLAPYGEKFF.

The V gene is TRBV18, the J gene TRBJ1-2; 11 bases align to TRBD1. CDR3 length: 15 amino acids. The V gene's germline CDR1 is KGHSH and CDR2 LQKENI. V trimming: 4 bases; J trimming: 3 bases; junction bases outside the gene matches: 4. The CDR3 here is CASSLRTGGDYGYTF. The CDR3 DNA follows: TGTGCCAGCTCACTCCGGACAGGGGGCGACTATGGCTACACCTTC.

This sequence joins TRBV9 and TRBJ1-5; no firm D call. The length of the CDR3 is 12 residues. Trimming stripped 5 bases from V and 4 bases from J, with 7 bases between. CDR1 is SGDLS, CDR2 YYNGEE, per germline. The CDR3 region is CASRMSNQPQHF. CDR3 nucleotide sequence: TGTGCCAGCAGGATGAGTAATCAGCCCCAGCATTTT.

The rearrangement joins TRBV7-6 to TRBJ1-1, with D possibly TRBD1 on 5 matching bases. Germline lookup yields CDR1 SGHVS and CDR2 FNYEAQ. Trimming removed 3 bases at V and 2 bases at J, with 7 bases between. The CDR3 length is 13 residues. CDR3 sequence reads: CASSFGTNTEAFF. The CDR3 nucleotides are TGTGCCAGCAGCTTCGGGACTAACACTGAAGCTTTCTTT.

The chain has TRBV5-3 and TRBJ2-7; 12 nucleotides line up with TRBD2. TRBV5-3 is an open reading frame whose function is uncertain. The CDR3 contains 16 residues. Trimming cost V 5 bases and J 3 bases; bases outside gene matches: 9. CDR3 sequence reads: CARRPTSGRMDYEQYF. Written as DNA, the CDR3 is TGTGCCAGAAGGCCAACTAGCGGGAGGATGGACTACGAGCAGTACTTC.

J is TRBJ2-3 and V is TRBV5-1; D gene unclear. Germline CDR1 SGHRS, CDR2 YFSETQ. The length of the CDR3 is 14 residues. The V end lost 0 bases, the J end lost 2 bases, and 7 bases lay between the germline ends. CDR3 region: CASSLAQSTDTQYF. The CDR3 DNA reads TGCGCCAGCAGCTTGGCCCAGTCCACAGATACGCAGTATTTT.

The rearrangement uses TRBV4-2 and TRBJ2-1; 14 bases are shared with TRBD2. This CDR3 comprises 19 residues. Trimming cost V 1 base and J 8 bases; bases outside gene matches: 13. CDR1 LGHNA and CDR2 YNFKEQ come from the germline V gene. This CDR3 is CASSQAPFGTSGGRDEQFF. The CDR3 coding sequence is TGTGCCAGCAGCCAAGCCCCCTTTGGGACTAGCGGGGGCCGTGATGAGCAGTTCTTC.